A selection of T cell receptor beta chains follows, all from one sample in a study of cytomegalovirus exposure and HLA in healthy donors. This table comes from immunoSEQ multiplex PCR, and its TCRdb copy is limited to in-frame clones, with some not included. Its table records 100,000 to 150,000 clones. Sequenced: PBMCs. The receptors were gathered from a woman aged 40-49 years in good health and CMV-seronegative. CDR3s include the opening cysteine and the closing phenylalanine or tryptophan. Each record gives: D gene, J gene, V gene, CDR3 DNA, CDR3 protein. D genes are given only for firm matches.

>NA|TRBJ2-3|TRBV7-8
TGTGCCAGCAGCTTAAAAAACCTAGATACGGATACGCAGTATTTT
CASSLKNLDTDTQYF
>TRBD1|TRBJ2-2|TRBV10-3
TGTGCCATCAGGATTGACAGGGCTTCGAACACCGGGGAGCTGTTTTTT
CAIRIDRASNTGELFF
>TRBD1|TRBJ2-7|TRBV19
TGTGCCACCTCACGCCGGGACAGGGCCTACGAGCAGTACTTC
CATSRRDRAYEQYF
>TRBD1|TRBJ2-1|TRBV29-1
TGCAGCGTTGAACCATCCGGGACAGGGGAAGTAGAGCAGTTCTTC
CSVEPSGTGEVEQFF
>TRBD1|TRBJ1-1|TRBV5-6
TGTGCCAGCAGCATCGGGACAGTGAACACTGAAGCTTTCTTT
CASSIGTVNTEAFF
>NA|TRBJ1-2|TRBV6-4
TGTGCCAGCAGCCCCAACGAGGGAGACTATGGCTACACCTTC
CASSPNEGDYGYTF
>TRBD1|TRBJ2-2|TRBV5-4
TGTGCCAGCACCCCGTCGATGGCAGGGGGCACCGGGGAGCTGTTTTTT
CASTPSMAGGTGELFF
>TRBD1|TRBJ1-1|TRBV29-1
TGCAGCGTCAACAGGGGAGTGGGCACTGAAGCTTTCTTT
CSVNRGVGTEAFF
>NA|TRBJ2-3|TRBV7-2
TGTGCCAGCAGCTTAGGGAACAGGGGCACAGATACGCAGTATTTT
CASSLGNRGTDTQYF
>NA|TRBJ1-5|TRBV2
TGTGCCAGCAGTGAAGACAGGACGAATAGCAATCAGCCCCAGCATTTT
CASSEDRTNSNQPQHF
>TRBD1|TRBJ1-5|TRBV4-1
TGCGCCAGCAGCCAAGATCTACAGGGGTCAAAGCATTTT
CASSQDLQGSKHF
>NA|TRBJ1-1|TRBV6-1
TGTGCCAGCAGGACAGGTCTGAACACTGAAGCTTTCTTT
CASRTGLNTEAFF
>NA|TRBJ1-5|TRBV2
TGTGCCAGCAGTGAAGAACAGGATCAGCCCCAGCATTTT
CASSEEQDQPQHF
>TRBD1|TRBJ1-1|TRBV28
TGTGCCACCCAAGGACAGGGGGCAGGCAGCACTGAAGCTTTCTTT
CATQGQGAGSTEAFF
>TRBD2|TRBJ2-1|TRBV4-2
TGTGCCAGCGAACCCGGGGGGGCCGATAGGAATGAGCAGTTCTTC
CASEPGGADRNEQFF
>NA|TRBJ1-5|TRBV29-1
TGCAGCGTTGACGGGGGTATGAATCAGCCCCAGCATTTT
CSVDGGMNQPQHF
>NA|TRBJ1-2|TRBV9
TGTGCCAGCAGCGTAGGATTAGGGGTGTACACCTTC
CASSVGLGVYTF
>TRBD1|TRBJ1-2|TRBV6-5
TGTGCCAGCATCGGACAGGGGCCTTCTAACTATGGCTACACCTTC
CASIGQGPSNYGYTF
>NA|TRBJ1-1|TRBV9
TGTGCCAGCAGCGTACGGACATCGAACACTGAAGCTTTCTTT
CASSVRTSNTEAFF
>TRBD2|TRBJ2-1|TRBV11-2
TGTGCCAGCTCTCTAACTTCCGGGACTACTTCCTACAATGAGCAGTTCTTC
CASSLTSGTTSYNEQFF